The rows below give T cell receptor beta chains drawn from one sample of a study of cytotoxic CD8 clonotypes in ibrutinib-treated CLL. TCRdb's table, derived via immunoSEQ multiplex PCR, lists solely in-frame clones and lacks some. The repertoire consists of some 200,000 clones, with 70% to 75% occurring once and the leading ten covering about 6.4%. The sample was PBMCs, taken after 12 months of ibrutinib treatment. All receptors derive from a human donor with chronic lymphocytic leukemia. Each CDR3 is given without its conserved first and last residue. D genes are given only for firm matches.

j_call d_call v_call cdr3_aa
TRBJ2-7 NA TRBV6-6 ASSAQAGYEQY
TRBJ1-1 NA TRBV25-1 ASIPDGVGSEAF
TRBJ2-1 TRBD2 TRBV5-6 ASREKREVYNEQF
TRBJ2-5 NA TRBV29-1 SVPYPDQETQY
TRBJ2-1 TRBD2 TRBV7-3 ASSSGLAVYNEQF
TRBJ2-3 TRBD2 TRBV5-1 ASSGTSGRAGSTDTQY
TRBJ2-1 TRBD1 TRBV6-4 ASRTGGNEQF
TRBJ1-2 NA TRBV11-2 ASSAQEGRGVGYT
TRBJ1-2 NA TRBV30 AWSEIEQAYGYT
TRBJ2-7 NA TRBV28 ASRKQGSYEQY
TRBJ1-1 TRBD1 TRBV4-1 ASRGQGYTEAF
TRBJ1-6 NA TRBV4-2 ASSQDMWQANSPLH
TRBJ2-7 NA TRBV30 ASELHTYEQY
TRBJ2-7 NA TRBV7-7 ASSLQDGSYEQY
TRBJ1-6 NA TRBV27 ASSFLRGNSPLH
TRBJ1-5 NA TRBV7-3 ASSLGGSSNQPQH
TRBJ2-5 NA TRBV7-8 ASSLSFRGSRTHEETQY
TRBJ2-7 TRBD2 TRBV6-1 ASSEEREGSYEQY
TRBJ2-7 NA TRBV30 AWSVSGTPYEQY
TRBJ2-3 TRBD2 TRBV7-9 ASSSAGGLLDTQY
TRBJ2-1 TRBD2 TRBV9 ASSVYPSGGNNEQF
TRBJ1-2 TRBD1 TRBV6-5 ASRPTGTYGYT
TRBJ1-2 NA TRBV4-3 ASTIRGSDYGYT
TRBJ2-7 NA TRBV19 ASSWGAALNEQY
TRBJ1-5 NA TRBV6-1 ASTQTQGNNQPQH
TRBJ2-7 NA TRBV5-6 ASSLVGRAYEQY
TRBJ1-2 TRBD1 TRBV27 ASSQGQGANGYT
TRBJ1-4 TRBD1 TRBV6-1 ASVRDRGGEKLF
TRBJ2-7 TRBD1 TRBV10-3 AIKRTGVHEQY
TRBJ1-1 TRBD1 TRBV5-4 ASSFQTGGEAF
TRBJ1-2 TRBD1 TRBV6-1 ASSEDRVGNYGYT
TRBJ1-2 TRBD1 TRBV19 ASRRQGWGYT
TRBJ1-5 TRBD1 TRBV9 ASSAGQGSSNQPQH
TRBJ1-5 NA TRBV7-9 ASSLAGGSNQPQH
TRBJ1-2 NA TRBV6-1 ASVPGSRGGGYT
TRBJ2-7 TRBD1 TRBV4-2 ASSQPGTAIYEQY
TRBJ1-1 NA TRBV11-2 ASSLVQVTEAF
TRBJ2-5 NA TRBV15 ATSTLTQAQETQY
TRBJ1-3 NA TRBV25-1 ASSGGIFSSGNTIY
TRBJ1-2 TRBD1 TRBV28 ASSSRGGHSGYT
TRBJ1-1 NA TRBV29-1 SVERGTLKNTEAF
TRBJ2-5 NA TRBV5-1 ASSLELETQY
TRBJ2-7 NA TRBV6-5 ASKDMGDEQY
TRBJ2-7 NA TRBV7-6 ASSLEPPGLHPLEQY
TRBJ2-1 TRBD1 TRBV6-5 ASSYSDRDSEQF
TRBJ2-2 TRBD2 TRBV9 ASSVGSGGNTGELF
TRBJ2-6 TRBD1 TRBV15 ATSRKQGALGANVLT
TRBJ2-7 NA TRBV4-1 ASSQSRGLSYEQY
TRBJ2-7 NA TRBV6-1 ASRAPYEQY
TRBJ2-7 TRBD2 TRBV28 AIRGRLAGEPSSYEQY
TRBJ1-5 TRBD1 TRBV19 ASYPTSGQVSNQPQH
TRBJ1-1 TRBD1 TRBV29-1 SAPTGRSTEAF
TRBJ1-1 TRBD1 TRBV13 ASSYGQALAAF
TRBJ2-7 NA TRBV6-1 ASALLRNYEQY
TRBJ1-1 NA TRBV19 ASSPRAYAGDTEAF
TRBJ2-6 NA TRBV28 ASSLIDRSGANVLT
TRBJ2-2 TRBD1 TRBV7-9 ASSPVPGQGNTGELF
TRBJ1-5 NA TRBV19 ASSIKWGNQPQH
TRBJ1-2 NA TRBV7-6 ASSGRPNYGYT